These 9 T cell receptor beta chains originate from one sample sequenced in a study of T-cell memory formation after mild COVID-19. MiXCR was run by TCRdb on the 5' RACE reads, yielding one entry per CDR3 protein. The data contain about 160,000 distinct CDR3 sequences, roughly 31% of them singletons. Sequencing was carried out using PBMCs or a T cell subset sorted from them (not recorded which). The receptors shown here come from an adult woman who had mild COVID-19 (a few samples of this study predate the infection). Cell type and time point are not known.

The chain combines TRBV7-2 with TRBJ2-1; D is unresolved. The CDR3 spans 12 residues. V was trimmed by 2 bases and J by 8 bases, leaving 7 bases between them. Germline-derived CDR1 and CDR2 are SGHTA and FQGNSA. CDR3 protein: CASSLYGHEQFF. The CDR3, as DNA: TGTGCCAGCAGCTTATACGGCCATGAGCAGTTCTTC. Filled out from reference TRBV7-2 and TRBJ2-1, the complete variable domain reads GAGVSQSPSNKVTEKGKDVELRCDPISGHTALYWYRQSLGQGLEFLIYFQGNSAPDKSGLPSDRFSAERTGGSVSTLTIQRTQQEDSAVYLCASSLYGHEQFFGPGTRLTVL.

In this sample, this clonotype turned up a few times. This chain uses TRBV27 with TRBJ2-7, with 9 bases fitting TRBD1. J was trimmed by 2 bases and V by 2 bases; bases with no gene match: 4. The CDR3 is 15 residues long. Germline V lookup: CDR1 MNHEY, CDR2 SMNVEV (reference sequence). Here the CDR3 DNA reads TGTGCCAGCAGTTTAGGACAGGGGATTACCTACGAGCAGTACTTC. It codes for CASSLGQGITYEQYF.

This chain joins TRBV11-2 and TRBJ2-3; 9 bases are a match to TRBD2. Germline CDR1 and CDR2: SGHAT and FQNNGV. This CDR3 is 16 amino acids long. V trimming: 2 bases; J trimming: 2 bases; junction bases outside the gene matches: 5. CDR3 sequence: CASSLNPGLATDTQYF. The CDR3 coding sequence is TGTGCCAGCAGCTTAAATCCGGGACTAGCCACAGATACGCAGTATTTT.

This clonotype has a handful of counts. This rearrangement joins TRBV3-1 to TRBJ2-6; TRBD1 aligns across 8 bases. Germline assignment: CDR1 LGHDT and CDR2 YNNKEL (reference sequence). This CDR3 comprises 18 residues. V was pared by 4 bases and J by 2 bases, with 10 bases of the junction left unmatched. This chain's CDR3 is CASSPFGRGRTGANVLTF. DNA of the CDR3: TGTGCCAGCAGCCCCTTTGGCAGGGGGCGGACTGGGGCCAACGTCCTGACTTTC.

The chain links TRBV6-1 to TRBJ2-3, with 8 bases that match TRBD1. This CDR3 comprises 14 residues. Unmatched junction bases numbered 4, after V lost 6 bases and J lost 2 bases. Germline CDR1 is MNHNS and CDR2 is SASEGT. CDR3 in DNA: TGTGCCAGCAGGGACAGGGTAACCACAGATACGCAGTATTTT. Translated: CASRDRVTTDTQYF.

The genes are TRBV24-1 and TRBJ1-5; no clear D. Germline lookup yields CDR1 KGHDR and CDR2 SFDVKD. The CDR3 has 12 amino acids. V was shortened by 4 bases and J by 11 bases, with 11 bases between the two germline ends. CDR3 residues: CATSEFTGAQHF. CDR3 DNA sequence: TGTGCCACCAGTGAGTTTACCGGGGCCCAGCATTTT.

This clonotype turned up a few times. The rearrangement joins TRBV2 to TRBJ1-1; TRBD1 agrees at 7 bases. The V segment lost 5 bases and the J segment 1 base; nucleotides outside the gene matches: 4. This CDR3 is built from 14 residues. The V gene's germline CDR1 is SNHLY and CDR2 FYNNEI. The CDR3 DNA sequence: TGTGCCAGCAGTTGGGGACAGAGGAACACTGAAGCTTTCTTT. This gives the protein CASSWGQRNTEAFF. Complete variable domain (other parts from reference TRBV2 and TRBJ1-1): EPEVTQTPSHQVTQMGQEVILRCVPISNHLYFYWYRQILGQKVEFLVSFYNNEISEKSEIFDDQFSVERPDGSNFTLKIRSTKLEDSAMYFCASSWGQRNTEAFFGQGTRLTVV.

The gene calls are TRBV7-9 and TRBJ1-2; 10 bases align to TRBD1. J was trimmed by 7 bases and V by 5 bases; bases with no gene match: 16. The CDR3 loop spans 17 amino acids. Per germline, CDR1 SEHNR and CDR2 FQNEAQ (reference sequence). The chain's CDR3 is CASSPYPPTGGDGGYTF. CDR3 DNA: TGTGCCAGCAGCCCCTACCCCCCGACAGGGGGCGACGGTGGCTACACCTTC.

This clonotype occurred a few times. This sequence joins TRBV29-1 and TRBJ2-7, with 10 bases aligning to TRBD2. V shed 5 bases, J shed 4 bases, and the junction held 5 bases outside the gene matches. The CDR3 totals 13 residues. Per the germline V gene, CDR1 is SQVTM and CDR2 is ANQGSEA. CDR3 region: CSVLAGDNYEQYF. CDR3 coding DNA: TGCAGCGTTCTAGCGGGAGATAATTACGAGCAGTACTTC.